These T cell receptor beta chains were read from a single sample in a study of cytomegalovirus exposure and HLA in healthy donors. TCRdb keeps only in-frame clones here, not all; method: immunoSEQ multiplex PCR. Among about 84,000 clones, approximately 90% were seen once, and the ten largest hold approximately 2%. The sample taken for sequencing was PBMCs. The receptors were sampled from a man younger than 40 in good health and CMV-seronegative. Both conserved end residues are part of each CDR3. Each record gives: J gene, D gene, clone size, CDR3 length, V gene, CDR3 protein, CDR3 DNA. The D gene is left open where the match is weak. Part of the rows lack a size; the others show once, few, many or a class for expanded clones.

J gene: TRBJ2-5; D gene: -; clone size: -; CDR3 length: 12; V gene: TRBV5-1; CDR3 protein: CASSLREETQYF; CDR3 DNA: TGCGCCAGCAGCTTGAGAGAAGAGACCCAGTACTTC
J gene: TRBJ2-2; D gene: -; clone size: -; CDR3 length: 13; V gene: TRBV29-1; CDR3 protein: CSVWAMETGELFF; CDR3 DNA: TGCAGCGTTTGGGCGATGGAAACCGGGGAGCTGTTTTTT
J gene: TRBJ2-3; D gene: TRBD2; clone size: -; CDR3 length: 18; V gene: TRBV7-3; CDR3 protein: CASSVGTSGRGRQDTQYF; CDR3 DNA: TGTGCCAGCAGCGTCGGGACTAGCGGGAGAGGGCGTCAGGATACGCAGTATTTT
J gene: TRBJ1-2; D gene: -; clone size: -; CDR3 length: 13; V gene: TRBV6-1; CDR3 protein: CASSVNGGYGYTF; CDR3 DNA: TGTGCCAGCAGTGTAAACGGGGGCTATGGCTACACCTTC
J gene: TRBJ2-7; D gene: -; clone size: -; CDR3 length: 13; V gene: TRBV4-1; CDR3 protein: CASSQADSYEQYF; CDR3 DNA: TGCGCCAGCAGCCAAGCGGACAGCTACGAGCAGTACTTC
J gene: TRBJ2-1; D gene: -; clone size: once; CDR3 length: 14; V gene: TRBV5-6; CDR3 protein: CASSLEFQGGEQFF; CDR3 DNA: TGTGCCAGCAGCTTGGAATTTCAGGGGGGTGAGCAGTTCTTC
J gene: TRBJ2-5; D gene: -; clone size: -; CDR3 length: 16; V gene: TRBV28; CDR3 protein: CASSFPERLRKETQYF; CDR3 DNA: TGTGCCAGCAGTTTCCCTGAAAGACTGAGGAAAGAGACCCAGTACTTC
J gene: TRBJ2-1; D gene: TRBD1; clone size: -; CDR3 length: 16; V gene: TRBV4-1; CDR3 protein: CASTETRDSSYNEQFF; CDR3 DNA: TGCGCCAGCACCGAGACCCGGGACAGCTCCTACAATGAGCAGTTCTTC
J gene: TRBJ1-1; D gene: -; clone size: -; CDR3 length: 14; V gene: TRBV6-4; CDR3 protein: CASSDSEFSTEAFF; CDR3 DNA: TGTGCCAGCAGTGACTCGGAGTTTAGTACTGAAGCTTTCTTT
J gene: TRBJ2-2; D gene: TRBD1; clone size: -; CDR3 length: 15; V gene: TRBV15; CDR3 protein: CATSKGQKNTGELFF; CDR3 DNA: TGTGCCACCAGCAAGGGACAGAAGAACACCGGGGAGCTGTTTTTT
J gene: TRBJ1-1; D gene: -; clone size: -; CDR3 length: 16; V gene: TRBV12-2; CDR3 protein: CASRPEFGLVNTEAFF; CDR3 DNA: TGTGCAAGTCGCCCCGAATTCGGGTTGGTGAACACTGAAGCTTTCTTT
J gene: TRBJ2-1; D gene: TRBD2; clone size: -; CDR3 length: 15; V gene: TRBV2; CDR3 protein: CASPGATSGDNEQFF; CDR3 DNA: TGTGCCAGTCCAGGGGCGACTAGCGGGGACAATGAGCAGTTCTTC
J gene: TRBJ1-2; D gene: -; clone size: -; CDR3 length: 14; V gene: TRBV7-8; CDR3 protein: CASSLSGALQGYTF; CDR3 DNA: TGTGCCAGCAGCTTATCAGGGGCCCTCCAGGGCTACACCTTC
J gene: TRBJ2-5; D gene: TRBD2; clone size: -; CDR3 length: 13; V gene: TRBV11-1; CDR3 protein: CASSLREGESQYF; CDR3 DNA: TGTGCCAGCAGCTTGCGGGAGGGCGAGAGCCAGTACTTC
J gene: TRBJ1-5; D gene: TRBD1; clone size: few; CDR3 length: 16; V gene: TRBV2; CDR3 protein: CASRSTGTTSNQPQHF; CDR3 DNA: TGTGCCAGCAGATCGACAGGGACGACTAGCAATCAGCCCCAGCATTTT
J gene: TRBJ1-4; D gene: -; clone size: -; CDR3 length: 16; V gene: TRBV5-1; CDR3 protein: CASSPGTISANEKLFF; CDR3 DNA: TGCGCCAGCAGCCCGGGGACAATTTCAGCTAATGAAAAACTGTTTTTT
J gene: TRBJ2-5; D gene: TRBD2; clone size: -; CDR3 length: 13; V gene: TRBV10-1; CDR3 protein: CASRPAGSETQYF; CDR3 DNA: TGCGCCAGCAGGCCAGCGGGATCAGAGACCCAGTACTTC
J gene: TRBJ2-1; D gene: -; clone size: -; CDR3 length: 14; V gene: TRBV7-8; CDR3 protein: CASSPDPQGYEQFF; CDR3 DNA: TGTGCCAGCAGCCCGGACCCACAGGGCTATGAGCAGTTCTTC
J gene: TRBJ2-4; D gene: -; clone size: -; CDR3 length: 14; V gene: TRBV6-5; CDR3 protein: CASSASPGMNIQYF; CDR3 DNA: TGTGCCAGCAGCGCTTCCCCGGGGATGAACATTCAGTACTTC
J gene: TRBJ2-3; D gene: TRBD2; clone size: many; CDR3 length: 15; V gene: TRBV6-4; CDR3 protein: CASSDSRGGTDTQYF; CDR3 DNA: TGTGCCAGCAGTGACTCGCGGGGGGGCACAGATACGCAGTATTTT
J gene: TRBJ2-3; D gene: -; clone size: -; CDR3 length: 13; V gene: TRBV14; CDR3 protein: CASSLGHADTQYF; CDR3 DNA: TGTGCCAGCAGCCTGGGCCACGCGGATACGCAGTATTTT
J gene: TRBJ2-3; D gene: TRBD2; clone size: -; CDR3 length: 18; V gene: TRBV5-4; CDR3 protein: CASSPKVLSRGNTDTQYF; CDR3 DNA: TGTGCCAGCAGTCCGAAGGTCCTTTCGCGGGGGAACACAGATACGCAGTATTTT
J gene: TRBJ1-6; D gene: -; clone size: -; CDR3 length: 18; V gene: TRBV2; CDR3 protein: CASSDHRQATLHNSPLHF; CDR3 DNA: TGTGCCAGCAGCGACCACCGACAGGCGACACTACATAATTCACCCCTCCACTTT
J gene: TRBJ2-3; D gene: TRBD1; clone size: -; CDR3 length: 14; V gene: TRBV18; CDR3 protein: CASSRTGHTDTQYF; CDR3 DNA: TGTGCCAGCTCACGGACAGGACACACAGATACGCAGTATTTT
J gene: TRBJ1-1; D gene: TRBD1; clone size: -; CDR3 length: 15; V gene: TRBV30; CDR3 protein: CAWSLGDRESTEAFF; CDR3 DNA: TGTGCCTGGAGTTTGGGGGACAGGGAAAGCACTGAAGCTTTCTTT
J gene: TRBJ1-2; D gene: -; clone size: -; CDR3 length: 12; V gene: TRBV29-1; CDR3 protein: CSALTENYGYTF; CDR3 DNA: TGCAGCGCCCTGACAGAAAACTATGGCTACACCTTC
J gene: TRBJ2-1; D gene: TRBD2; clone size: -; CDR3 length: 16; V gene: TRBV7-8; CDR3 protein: CASSLGWTSSYNEQFF; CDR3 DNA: TGTGCCAGCAGCTTAGGGTGGACTAGCTCCTACAATGAGCAGTTCTTC
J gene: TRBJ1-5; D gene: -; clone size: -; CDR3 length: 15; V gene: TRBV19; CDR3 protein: CASSIWAGSNQPQHF; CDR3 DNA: TGTGCCAGTAGTATTTGGGCGGGGAGCAATCAGCCCCAGCATTTT
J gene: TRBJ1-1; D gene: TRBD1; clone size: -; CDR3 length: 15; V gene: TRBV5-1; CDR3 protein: CASSSPGQGGTEAFF; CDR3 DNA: TGCGCCAGCAGCTCACCCGGACAGGGAGGAACTGAAGCTTTCTTT
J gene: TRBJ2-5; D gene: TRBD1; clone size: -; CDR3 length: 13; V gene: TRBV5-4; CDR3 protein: CASSWDSQETQYF; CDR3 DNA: TGTGCCAGCAGCTGGGACAGCCAAGAGACCCAGTACTTC
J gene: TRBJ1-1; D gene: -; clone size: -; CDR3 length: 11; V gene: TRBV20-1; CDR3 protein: CSARVGGEAFF; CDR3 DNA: TGCAGTGCTAGAGTGGGGGGTGAAGCTTTCTTT
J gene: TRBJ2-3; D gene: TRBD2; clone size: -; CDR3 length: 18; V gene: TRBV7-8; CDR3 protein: CASSLGTSGRPSTDTQYF; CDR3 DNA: TGTGCCAGCAGCTTAGGGACTAGCGGGAGACCTAGCACAGATACGCAGTATTTT
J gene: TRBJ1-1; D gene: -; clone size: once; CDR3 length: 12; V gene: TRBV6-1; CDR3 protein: CASILVDTEAFF; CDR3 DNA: TGTGCCAGTATCCTTGTTGACACTGAAGCTTTCTTT
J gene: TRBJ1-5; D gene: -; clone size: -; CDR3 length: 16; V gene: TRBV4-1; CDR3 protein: CASSSLLGGRDQPQHF; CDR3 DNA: TGCGCCAGCAGCTCATTATTGGGGGGGCGCGATCAGCCCCAGCATTTT
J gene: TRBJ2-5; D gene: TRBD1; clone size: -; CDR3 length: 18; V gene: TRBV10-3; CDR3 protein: CAISGGTGVILKGETQYF; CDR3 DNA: TGTGCCATCAGTGGGGGGACAGGCGTAATACTTAAGGGAGAGACCCAGTACTTC
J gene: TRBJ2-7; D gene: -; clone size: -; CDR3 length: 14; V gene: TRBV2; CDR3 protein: CASIRTGNSYEQYF; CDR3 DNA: TGTGCCAGCATCCGAACGGGGAACTCCTACGAGCAGTACTTC
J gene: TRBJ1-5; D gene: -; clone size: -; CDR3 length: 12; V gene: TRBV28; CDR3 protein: CASSLDDQPQHF; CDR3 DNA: TGTGCCAGCAGCCTAGATGATCAGCCCCAGCATTTT
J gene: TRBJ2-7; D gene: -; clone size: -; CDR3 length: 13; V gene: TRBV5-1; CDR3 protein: CASSWGDSYEQYF; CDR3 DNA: TGCGCCAGCAGCTGGGGGGACAGCTACGAGCAGTACTTC
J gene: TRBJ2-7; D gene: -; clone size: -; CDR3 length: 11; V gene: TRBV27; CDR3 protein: CASSRGYEQYF; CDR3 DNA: TGTGCCAGCAGTAGGGGCTACGAGCAGTACTTC
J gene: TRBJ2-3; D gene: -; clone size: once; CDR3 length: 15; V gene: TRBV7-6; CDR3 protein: CASSPGAGVTDTQYF; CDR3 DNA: TGTGCCAGCAGCCCCGGGGCAGGGGTCACAGATACGCAGTATTTT
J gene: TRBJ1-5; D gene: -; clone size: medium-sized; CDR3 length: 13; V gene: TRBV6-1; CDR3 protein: CASTPQENQPQHF; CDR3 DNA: TGTGCCAGCACCCCCCAAGAGAATCAGCCCCAGCATTTT
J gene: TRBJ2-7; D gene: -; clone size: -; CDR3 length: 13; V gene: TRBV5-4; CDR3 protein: CASSQRVGIEQYF; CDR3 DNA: TGTGCCAGCAGCCAGCGGGTGGGGATCGAGCAGTACTTC
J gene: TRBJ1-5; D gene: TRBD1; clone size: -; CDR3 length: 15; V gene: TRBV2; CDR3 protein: CASSWDRAAVQPQHF; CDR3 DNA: TGTGCCAGCAGTTGGGACAGGGCGGCGGTCCAGCCCCAGCATTTT
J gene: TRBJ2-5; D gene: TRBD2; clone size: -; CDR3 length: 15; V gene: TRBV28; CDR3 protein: CASSQTSGGGETQYF; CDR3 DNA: TGTGCCAGCAGTCAGACTAGCGGGGGGGGTGAGACCCAGTACTTC
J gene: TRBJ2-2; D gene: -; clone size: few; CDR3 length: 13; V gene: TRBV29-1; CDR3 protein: CSVNRGGTGELFF; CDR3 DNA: TGCAGCGTTAACAGGGGAGGCACCGGGGAGCTGTTTTTT
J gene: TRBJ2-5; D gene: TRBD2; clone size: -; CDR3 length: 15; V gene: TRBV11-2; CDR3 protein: CASSLDLAGLVAQYF; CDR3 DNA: TGTGCCAGCAGCTTAGATCTAGCGGGACTGGTGGCCCAGTACTTC
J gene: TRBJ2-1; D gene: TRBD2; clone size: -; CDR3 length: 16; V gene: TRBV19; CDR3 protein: CASSIGAGRWGYEQFF; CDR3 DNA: TGTGCCAGTAGTATAGGAGCGGGACGATGGGGATATGAGCAGTTCTTC
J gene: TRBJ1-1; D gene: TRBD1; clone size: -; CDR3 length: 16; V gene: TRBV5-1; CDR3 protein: CASTIGTGVMNTEAFF; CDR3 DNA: TGCGCCAGCACCATCGGGACAGGGGTTATGAACACTGAAGCTTTCTTT
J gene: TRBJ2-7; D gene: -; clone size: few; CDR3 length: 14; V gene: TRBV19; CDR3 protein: CASSITGGQNEQYF; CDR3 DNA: TGTGCCAGTAGTATTACCGGGGGGCAGAACGAGCAGTACTTC
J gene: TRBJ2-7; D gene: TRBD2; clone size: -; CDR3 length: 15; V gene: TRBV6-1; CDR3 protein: CASSQRTSGHYEQYF; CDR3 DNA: TGTGCCAGCAGTCAACGGACTAGCGGCCACTACGAGCAGTACTTC
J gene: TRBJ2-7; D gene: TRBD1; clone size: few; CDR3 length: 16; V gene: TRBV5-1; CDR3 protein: CASSLEYGQGSYEQYF; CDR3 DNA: TGCGCCAGCAGCTTGGAGTACGGACAGGGGTCCTACGAGCAGTACTTC
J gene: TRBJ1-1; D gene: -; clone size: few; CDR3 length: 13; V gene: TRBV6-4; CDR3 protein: CASSGSEETEAFF; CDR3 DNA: TGTGCCAGCAGTGGTAGCGAGGAGACTGAAGCTTTCTTT
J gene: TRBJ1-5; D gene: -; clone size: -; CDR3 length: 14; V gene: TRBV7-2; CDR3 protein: CASSLNRVGQPQHF; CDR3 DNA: TGTGCCAGCAGCTTAAACAGGGTAGGTCAGCCCCAGCATTTT
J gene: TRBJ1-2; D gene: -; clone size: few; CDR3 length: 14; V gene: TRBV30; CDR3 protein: CAWSTISTNYGYTF; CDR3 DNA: TGTGCCTGGAGCACAATCTCCACTAACTATGGCTACACCTTC
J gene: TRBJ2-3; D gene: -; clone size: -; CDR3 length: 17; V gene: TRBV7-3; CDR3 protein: CASSSTGRGRFSDTQYF; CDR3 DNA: TGTGCCAGCAGCTCTACCGGCCGGGGTCGGTTTTCAGATACGCAGTATTTT
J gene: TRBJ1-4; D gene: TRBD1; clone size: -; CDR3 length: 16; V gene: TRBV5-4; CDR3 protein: CASSLWQGVGNEKLFF; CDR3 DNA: TGTGCCAGCAGCTTGTGGCAGGGGGTTGGTAATGAAAAACTGTTTTTT
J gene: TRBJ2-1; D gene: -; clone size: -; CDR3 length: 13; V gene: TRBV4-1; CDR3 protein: CASSHGAINEQFF; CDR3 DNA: TGCGCCAGCAGCCATGGTGCGATCAATGAGCAGTTCTTC
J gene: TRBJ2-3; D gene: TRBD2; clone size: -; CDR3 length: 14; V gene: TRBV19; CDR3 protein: CASRGGADTDTQYF; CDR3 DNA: TGTGCCAGTCGGGGGGGCGCGGACACAGATACGCAGTATTTT
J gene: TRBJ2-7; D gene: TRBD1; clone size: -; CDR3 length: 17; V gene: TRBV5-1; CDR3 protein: CASSLDYSGTGTYEQYF; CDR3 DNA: TGCGCCAGCAGCTTGGATTATTCCGGGACAGGGACCTACGAGCAGTACTTC
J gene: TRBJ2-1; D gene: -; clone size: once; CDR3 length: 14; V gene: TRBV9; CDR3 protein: CASSLGQQFNEQFF; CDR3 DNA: TGTGCCAGCAGCCTGGGGCAGCAATTTAATGAGCAGTTCTTC